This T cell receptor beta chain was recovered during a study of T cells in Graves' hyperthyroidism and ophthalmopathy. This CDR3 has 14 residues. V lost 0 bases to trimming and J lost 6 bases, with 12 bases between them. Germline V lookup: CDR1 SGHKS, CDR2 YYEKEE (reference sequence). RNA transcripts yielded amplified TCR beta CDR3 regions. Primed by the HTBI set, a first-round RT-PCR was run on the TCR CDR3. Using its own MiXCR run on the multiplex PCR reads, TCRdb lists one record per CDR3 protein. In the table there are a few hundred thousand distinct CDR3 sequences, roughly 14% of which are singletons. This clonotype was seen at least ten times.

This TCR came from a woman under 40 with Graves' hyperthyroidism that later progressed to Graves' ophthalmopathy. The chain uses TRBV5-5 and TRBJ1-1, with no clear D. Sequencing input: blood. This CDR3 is CASSLEEAIPEAFF. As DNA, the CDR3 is TGTGCCAGCAGCTTGGAGGAAGCGATCCCTGAAGCTTTCTTT. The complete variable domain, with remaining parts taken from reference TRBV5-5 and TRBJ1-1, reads DAGVTQSPTHLIKTRGQQVTLRCSPISGHKSVSWYQQVLGQGPQFIFQYYEKEERGRGNFPDRFSARQFPNYSSELNVNALLLGDSALYLCASSLEEAIPEAFFGQGTRLTVV.